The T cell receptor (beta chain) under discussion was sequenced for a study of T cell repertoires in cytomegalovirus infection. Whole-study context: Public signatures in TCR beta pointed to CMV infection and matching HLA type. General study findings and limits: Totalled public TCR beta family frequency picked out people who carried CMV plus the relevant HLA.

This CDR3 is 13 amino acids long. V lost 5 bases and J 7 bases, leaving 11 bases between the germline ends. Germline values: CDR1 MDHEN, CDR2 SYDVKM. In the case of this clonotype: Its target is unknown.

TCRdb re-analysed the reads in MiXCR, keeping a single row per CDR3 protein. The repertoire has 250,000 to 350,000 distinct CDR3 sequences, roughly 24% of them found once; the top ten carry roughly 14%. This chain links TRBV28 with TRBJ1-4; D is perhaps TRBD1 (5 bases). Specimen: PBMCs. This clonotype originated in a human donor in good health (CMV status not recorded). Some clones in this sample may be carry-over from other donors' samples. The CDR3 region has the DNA TGTGCCAGCAGTGGCGGGGGTGGTGAAAAACTGTTTTTT. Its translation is CASSGGGGEKLFF.